The T cell receptor beta chain described here comes from a study of regulatory T cells in long-lasting Graves disease. Arm-PCR of CDR3 regions and iRepertoire HTBI primers were the basis on which TCR beta libraries were built. In TCRdb, the multiplex PCR reads were re-called with MiXCR into one record per CDR3 protein. The table lists about 540,000 distinct CDR3 sequences, approximately 15% of them singletons. Time point noted: newly diagnosed GD, antithyroid drugs for less than 3 months. Preparation of the TCR library used RNA extracted from PBMCs. These data were also reused for a study on T cells in Graves' hyperthyroidism and ophthalmopathy. That source notes: Patients were excluded because of uncontrolled infection, other autoimmune disease, pregnancy or lactation. Ophthalmopathy and stable hyperthyroidism were separated by a 13 V-J model.

Sequencing was performed on peripheral blood mononuclear cells (PBMCs), taken at new diagnosis, from a patient treated with antithyroid drugs. The receptor's source is a man aged 30 to 39 with Graves disease.

The CDR3 is CASSPQLGTEAFF. CDR3 sequence (DNA): TGTGCCAGCAGTCCCCAGTTAGGCACTGAAGCTTTCTTT. The chain uses TRBV6-1 and TRBJ1-1; D not resolved. The CDR3 is 13 amino acids. CDR1 is MNHNS, CDR2 SASEGT, per germline. V lost 5 bases to trimming and J lost 4 bases, with 11 bases between them.